This T cell receptor (beta chain) was sequenced during a study of shared clonotypes between healthy human individuals. V lost 2 bases and J lost 0, with 11 bases in between. There are 16 residues in the CDR3. Germline V gene sequence: CDR1 SGHTS, CDR2 YDEGEE. In this sample, this clone turned up once. TCRdb's table, derived via immunoSEQ multiplex PCR, lists solely in-frame clones and lacks some. The sample carries 2,500,000 or so clones, 85% to 95% recorded once. This sequence was found in a young man in good health. This sequence joins TRBV5-8 and TRBJ1-4; TRBD1 might be the D (6 bases). The sequencing input was naive CD4+ T cells sorted from blood. Subset in this sample: CD45RA+ positively selected. CDR3 sequence: CASSLSGTSTNEKLFF. CDR3 in DNA: TGTGCCAGCAGCTTATCCGGGACATCAACTAATGAAAAACTGTTTTTT.